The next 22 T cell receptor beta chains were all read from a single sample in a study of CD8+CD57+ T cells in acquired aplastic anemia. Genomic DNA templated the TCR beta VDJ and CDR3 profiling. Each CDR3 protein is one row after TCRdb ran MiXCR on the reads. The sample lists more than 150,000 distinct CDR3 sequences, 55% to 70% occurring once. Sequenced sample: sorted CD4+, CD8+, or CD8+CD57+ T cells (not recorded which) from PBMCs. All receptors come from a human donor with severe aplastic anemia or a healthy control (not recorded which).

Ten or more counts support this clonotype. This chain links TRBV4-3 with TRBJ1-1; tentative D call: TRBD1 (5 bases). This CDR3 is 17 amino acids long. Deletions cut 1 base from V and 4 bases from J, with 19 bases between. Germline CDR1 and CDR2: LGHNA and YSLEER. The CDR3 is CASSQAGQGLISTEAFF. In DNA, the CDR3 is TGCGCCAGCAGCCAAGCCGGGCAGGGTTTAATATCCACTGAAGCTTTCTTT.

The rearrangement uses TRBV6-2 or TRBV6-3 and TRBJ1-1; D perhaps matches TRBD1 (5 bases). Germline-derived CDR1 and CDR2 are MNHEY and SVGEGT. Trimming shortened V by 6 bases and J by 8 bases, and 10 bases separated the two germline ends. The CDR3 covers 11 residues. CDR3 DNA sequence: TGTGCCAGCAGAAGGGACCAGGAAGCTTTCTTT. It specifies CASRRDQEAFF.

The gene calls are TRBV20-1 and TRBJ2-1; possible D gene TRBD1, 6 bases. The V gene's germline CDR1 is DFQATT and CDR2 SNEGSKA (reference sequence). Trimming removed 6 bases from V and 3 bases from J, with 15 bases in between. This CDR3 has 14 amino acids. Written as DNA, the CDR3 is TGCAGTGCCATCCAGGGGACCCACTACAATGAGCAGTTCTTC. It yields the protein CSAIQGTHYNEQFF.

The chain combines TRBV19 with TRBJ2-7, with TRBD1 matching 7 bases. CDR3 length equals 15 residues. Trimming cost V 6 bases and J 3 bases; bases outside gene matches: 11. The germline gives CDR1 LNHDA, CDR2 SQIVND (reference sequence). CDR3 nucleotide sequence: TGTGCCAGTAGCTCTCAGGCAGGGGGAATCTACGAGCAGTACTTC. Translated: CASSSQAGGIYEQYF.

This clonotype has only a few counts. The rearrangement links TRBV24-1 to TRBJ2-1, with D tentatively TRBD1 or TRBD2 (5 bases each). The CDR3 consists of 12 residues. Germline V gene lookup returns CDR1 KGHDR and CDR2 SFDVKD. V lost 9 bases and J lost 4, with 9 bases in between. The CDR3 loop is CATGDGYNEQFF. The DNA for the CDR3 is TGTGCCACCGGGGACGGATACAATGAGCAGTTCTTC.

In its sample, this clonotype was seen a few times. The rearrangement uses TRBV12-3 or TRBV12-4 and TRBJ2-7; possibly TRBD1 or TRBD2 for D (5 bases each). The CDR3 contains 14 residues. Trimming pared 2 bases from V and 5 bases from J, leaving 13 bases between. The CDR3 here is CASSLQGPLNEQYF. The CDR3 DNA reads TGTGCCAGCAGTTTACAGGGACCACTAAACGAGCAGTACTTC.

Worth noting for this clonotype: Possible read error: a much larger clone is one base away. This chain's CDR3 is CASSRDRSYEQYF. In nucleotides, the CDR3 is TGTGCCAGCAGCAGGGACAGATCCTACGAGCAGTACTTC. The chain employs TRBV5-6 and TRBJ2-7; 7 bases line up with TRBD1. V lost 4 bases and J lost 1; bases outside the gene matches: 2. Germline V gene sequence: CDR1 SGHDT, CDR2 YYEEEE. The CDR3 is made up of 13 amino acids.

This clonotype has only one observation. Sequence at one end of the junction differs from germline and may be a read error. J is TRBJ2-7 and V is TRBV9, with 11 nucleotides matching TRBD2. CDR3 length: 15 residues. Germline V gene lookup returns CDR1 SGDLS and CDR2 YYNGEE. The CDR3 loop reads CASSSGLAATYEQYF. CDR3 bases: TGTGCTAGCAGCTCGGGACTAGCGGCAACCTACGAGCAGTACTTC.

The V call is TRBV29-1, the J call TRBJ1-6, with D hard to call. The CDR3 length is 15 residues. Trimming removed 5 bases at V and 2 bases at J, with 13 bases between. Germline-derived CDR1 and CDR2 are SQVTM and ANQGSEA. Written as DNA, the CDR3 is TGCAGCGTTCTAGCATATCTGGCCTATAATTCACCCCTCCACTTT. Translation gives CSVLAYLAYNSPLHF.

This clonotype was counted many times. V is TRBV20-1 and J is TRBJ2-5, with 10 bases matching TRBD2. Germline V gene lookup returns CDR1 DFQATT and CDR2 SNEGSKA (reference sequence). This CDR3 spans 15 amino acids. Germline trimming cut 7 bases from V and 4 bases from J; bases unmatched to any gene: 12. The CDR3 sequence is CSVRTSGGMGETQYF. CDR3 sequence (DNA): TGCAGTGTAAGGACTAGCGGCGGTATGGGAGAGACCCAGTACTTC.

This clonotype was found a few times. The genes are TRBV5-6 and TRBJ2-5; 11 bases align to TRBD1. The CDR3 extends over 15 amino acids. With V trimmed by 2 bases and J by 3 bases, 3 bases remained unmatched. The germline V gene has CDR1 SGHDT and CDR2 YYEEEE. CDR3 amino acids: CASSLGTGGEETQYF. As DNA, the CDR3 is TGTGCCAGCAGCTTAGGGACAGGGGGTGAAGAGACCCAGTACTTC. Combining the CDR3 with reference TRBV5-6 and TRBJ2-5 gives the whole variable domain DAGVTQSPTHLIKTRGQQVTLRCSPKSGHDTVSWYQQALGQGPQFIFQYYEEEERQRGNFPDRFSGHQFPNYSSELNVNALLLGDSALYLCASSLGTGGEETQYFGPGTRLLVL.

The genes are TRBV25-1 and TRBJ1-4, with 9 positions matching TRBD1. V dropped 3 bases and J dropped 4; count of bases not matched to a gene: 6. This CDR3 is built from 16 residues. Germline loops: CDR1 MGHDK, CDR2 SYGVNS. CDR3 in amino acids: CASSDLRQGDNEKLFF. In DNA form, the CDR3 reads TGTGCCAGCAGTGATCTTCGACAGGGGGATAATGAAAAACTGTTTTTT.

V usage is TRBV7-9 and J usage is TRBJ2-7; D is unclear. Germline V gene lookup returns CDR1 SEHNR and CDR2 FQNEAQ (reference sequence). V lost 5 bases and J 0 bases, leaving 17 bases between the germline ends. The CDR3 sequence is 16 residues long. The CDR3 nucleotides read TGTGCCAGCAGCCGTGTCATGGCGGTGAGCTCCTACGAGCAGTACTTC. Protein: CASSRVMAVSSYEQYF. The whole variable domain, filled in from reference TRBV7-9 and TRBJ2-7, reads DTGVSQNPRHKITKRGQNVTFRCDPISEHNRLYWYRQTLGQGPEFLTYFQNEAQLEKSRLLSDRFSAERPKGSFSTLEIQRTEQGDSAMYLCASSRVMAVSSYEQYFGPGTRLTVT.

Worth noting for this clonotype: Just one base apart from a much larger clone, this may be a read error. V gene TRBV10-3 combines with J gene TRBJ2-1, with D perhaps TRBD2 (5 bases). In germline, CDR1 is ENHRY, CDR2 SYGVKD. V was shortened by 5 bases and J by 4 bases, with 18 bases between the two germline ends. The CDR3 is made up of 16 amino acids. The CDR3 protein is CAISYSIGLDYNEQFF. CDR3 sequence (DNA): TGTGCCATCAGTTACTCGATAGGACTGGATTACAATGAGCAGTTCTTC.

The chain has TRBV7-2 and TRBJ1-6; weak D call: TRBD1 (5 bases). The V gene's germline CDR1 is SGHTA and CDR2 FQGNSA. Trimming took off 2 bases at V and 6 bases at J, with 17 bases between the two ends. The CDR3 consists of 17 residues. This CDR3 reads CASSLTWRSGTNSPLHF. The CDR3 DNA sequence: TGTGCCAGCAGCTTAACTTGGCGGTCGGGGACTAATTCACCCCTCCACTTT. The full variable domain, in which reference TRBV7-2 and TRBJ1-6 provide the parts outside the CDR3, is GAGVSQSPSNKVTEKGKDVELRCDPISGHTALYWYRQSLGQGLEFLIYFQGNSAPDKSGLPSDRFSAERTGGSVSTLTIQRTQQEDSAVYLCASSLTWRSGTNSPLHFGNGTRLTVT.

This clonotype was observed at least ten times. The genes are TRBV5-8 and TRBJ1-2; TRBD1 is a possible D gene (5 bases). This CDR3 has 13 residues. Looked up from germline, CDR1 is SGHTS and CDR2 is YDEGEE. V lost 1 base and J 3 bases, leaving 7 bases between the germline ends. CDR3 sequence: CASSLLGDYGYTF. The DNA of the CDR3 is TGTGCCAGCAGCTTGTTAGGGGACTATGGCTACACCTTC.

The CDR3 DNA sequence: TGTGCCAGCAGCCCAGTCCGAGGGGTTGGTGAAGCTTTCTTT. Translating gives CASSPVRGVGEAFF. This rearrangement joins TRBV7-7 to TRBJ1-1; D may be TRBD1 (5 bases). The CDR3 loop spans 14 amino acids. V lost 5 bases and J 7 bases, leaving 17 bases between the germline ends. CDR1 SSHAT and CDR2 FNYEAQ come from the germline V gene (reference sequence).

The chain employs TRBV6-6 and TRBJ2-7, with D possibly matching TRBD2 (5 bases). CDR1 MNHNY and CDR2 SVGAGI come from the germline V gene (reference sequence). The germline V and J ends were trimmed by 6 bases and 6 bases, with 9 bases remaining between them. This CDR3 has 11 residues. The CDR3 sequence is CASRITSEQYF. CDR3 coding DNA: TGTGCCAGCAGAATAACTAGCGAGCAGTACTTC.

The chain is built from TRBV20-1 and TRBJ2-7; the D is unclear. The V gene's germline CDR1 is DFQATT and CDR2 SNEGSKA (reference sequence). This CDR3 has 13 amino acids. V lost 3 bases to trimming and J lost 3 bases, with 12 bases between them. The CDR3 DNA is TGCAGTGCTAGCCCTAGGACCGTCTACGAGCAGTACTTC. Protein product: CSASPRTVYEQYF.

CDR3: CATSSRTGGKTQYF. The DNA for the CDR3 is TGTGCCACCAGCTCGCGGACCGGGGGAAAGACCCAGTACTTC. The rearrangement links TRBV15 to TRBJ2-5, with D perhaps matching TRBD2 (6 bases). The CDR3 runs to 14 residues. The V gene's germline CDR1 is LNHNV and CDR2 YYDKDF (reference sequence). Trimming cost V 5 bases and J 6 bases, with 16 bases left between them. The whole variable domain, remainder taken from reference TRBV15 and TRBJ2-5, is DAMVIQNPRYQVTQFGKPVTLSCSQTLNHNVMYWYQQKSSQAPKLLFHYYDKDFNNEADTPDNFQSRRPNTSFCFLDIRSPGLGDTAMYLCATSSRTGGKTQYFGPGTRLLVL.

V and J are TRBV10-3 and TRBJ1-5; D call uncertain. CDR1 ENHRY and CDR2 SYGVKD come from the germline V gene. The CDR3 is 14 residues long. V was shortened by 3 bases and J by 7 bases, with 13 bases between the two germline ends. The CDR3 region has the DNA TGTGCCATCAGTGATGGCCAGTCGTCCCAGCCCCAGCATTTT. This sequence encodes CAISDGQSSQPQHF.

The DNA for the CDR3 is TGTGCCAGCGGGTTCTCGGACAGAGAATATAGCAATCAGCCCCAGCATTTT. Translated: CASGFSDREYSNQPQHF. The rearrangement uses TRBV2 and TRBJ1-5; perhaps TRBD1 as D (6 bases). This CDR3 is built from 17 residues. V lost 8 bases and J 0 bases, leaving 20 bases between the germline ends. CDR1 SNHLY and CDR2 FYNNEI come from the germline V gene.